The present entry profiles one T cell receptor (beta chain) with its context. This CDR3 is 15 amino acids long. CDR1 is SGHNT and CDR2 is YYREEE in the germline V gene (reference sequence). Trimming stripped 1 base from V and 3 bases from J, with 12 bases between. This entry belongs to a study of cytomegalovirus exposure and HLA in healthy donors. The PCR contained 60 Vbeta and 13 Jbeta primers. The data were produced by immunoSEQ multiplex PCR, yet TCRdb's version contains in-frame clones alone and is incomplete. The sample lists 250,000 or so clones, about nine tenths seen once, with about 1.7% in the top ten.

The sequence derives from a girl between 2 and 10 years old in good health and CMV-seronegative. Sequenced material: PBMCs. The chain combines TRBV5-4 with TRBJ2-3; D is perhaps TRBD1 (5 bases). The CDR3 region is CASSLSSAGTDTQYF. CDR3 nucleotide sequence: TGTGCCAGCAGCTTGTCGAGTGCAGGGACAGATACGCAGTATTTT.